A single sample gave rise to the 8 T cell receptor beta chains below, sequenced in a study of T cells in Graves' hyperthyroidism and ophthalmopathy (dated by TCRdb to 2018 to 2020). The library came from multiplex PCR. These reads were obtained on an Illumina HiSeq 2000. Amplification of TCR beta CDR3 regions was carried out from RNA transcripts. For the first round of RT-PCR on the TCR CDR3, the HTBI primer set was used together with the Qiagen OneStep RT-PCR kit. TCRdb itself trimmed the public reads at Q25 with fastp, ran MiXCR and retained productive beta chains. Every distinct CDR3 protein forms one entry, paired with its most common genes and DNA. This sample comprises 270,000 or so distinct CDR3 sequences, approximately 16% of them detected only once. In total, the top ten clones hold about 30% of the sample. The sample taken for sequencing was blood. The receptors were gathered from a woman aged 45-59 years with Graves' hyperthyroidism that later progressed to Graves' ophthalmopathy.

This clonotype was seen a few times. The rearrangement joins TRBV20-1 to TRBJ2-1; 7 bases fit TRBD2. This CDR3 is 14 amino acids long. Germline V gives CDR1 DFQATT, CDR2 SNEGSKA (reference sequence). V dropped 6 bases and J dropped 0; count of bases not matched to a gene: 5. This CDR3 reads CSAQSGTSYNEQFF. As DNA, the CDR3 is TGCAGTGCCCAGAGCGGGACCTCCTACAATGAGCAGTTCTTC.

This clonotype showed up just a few times. This sequence joins TRBV28 and TRBJ1-2; TRBD1 agrees at 7 bases. The germline CDR1 and CDR2 sequences are MDHEN and SYDVKM. V lost 1 base, J lost 6 bases, and 5 bases stayed unmatched. The CDR3 covers 14 residues. The CDR3, as DNA: TGTGCCAGCAGTTTATATGACAGGGTGAATGGCTACACCTTC. It specifies CASSLYDRVNGYTF.

This clonotype was recorded at least ten times. The gene calls are TRBV20-1 and TRBJ2-5; TRBD2 matches 8 bases. J lost 5 bases, V lost 5 bases, and 7 bases had no gene match. Germline V gives CDR1 DFQATT, CDR2 SNEGSKA (reference sequence). The CDR3 covers 13 residues. For the CDR3, the DNA is TGCAGTGCTGGACCCCTAGCGGGTGAGACCCAGTACTTC. Translation gives CSAGPLAGETQYF.

This clonotype was recorded at least ten times. This chain connects TRBV5-1 to TRBJ2-3, with 11 bases matching TRBD2. Germline trimming cut 5 bases from V and 4 bases from J; bases unmatched to any gene: 12. Germline CDR1 and CDR2: SGHRS and YFSETQ. The CDR3 consists of 17 residues. The CDR3 protein is CASSLRGTSGSADTQYF. The CDR3 nucleotides read TGCGCCAGCAGTCTTCGGGGTACTAGCGGGAGCGCAGATACGCAGTATTTT.

The chain has TRBV6-2 or TRBV6-3 and TRBJ2-7, with 12 positions matching TRBD1. Germline loops: CDR1 MNHEY, CDR2 SVGEGT. V trimming: 5 bases; J trimming: 6 bases; junction bases outside the gene matches: 8. The CDR3 runs 15 residues. This chain's CDR3 is CASSPPGQGAGEQYF. The CDR3 bases are TGTGCCAGCAGTCCGCCGGGACAGGGGGCAGGCGAGCAGTACTTC.

This clonotype was counted ten times or more. This rearrangement joins TRBV2 to TRBJ2-1; 9 nucleotides align to TRBD1. The CDR3 is 15 amino acids. Per germline, CDR1 SNHLY and CDR2 FYNNEI. The V segment lost 7 bases and the J segment 3 bases; nucleotides outside the gene matches: 7. The DNA of the CDR3 is TGTGCCAGCAAGTCGGACAGGGGTGACTACAATGAGCAGTTCTTC. It translates to CASKSDRGDYNEQFF. Full variable domain (remainder filled in from reference TRBV2 and TRBJ2-1): EPEVTQTPSHQVTQMGQEVILRCVPISNHLYFYWYRQILGQKVEFLVSFYNNEISEKSEIFDDQFSVERPDGSNFTLKIRSTKLEDSAMYFCASKSDRGDYNEQFFGPGTRLTVL.

Concerning this clonotype: Compared with germline, one end of the junction differs, possibly owing to a read error. CDR3 sequence: CTSSFTGGTSPLHF. CDR3 DNA sequence: TGTACCAGCAGTTTCACAGGGGGTACTTCACCCCTCCACTTT. The chain employs TRBV27 and TRBJ1-6; TRBD1 agrees at 8 bases. This CDR3 is 14 amino acids long. Germline V gives CDR1 MNHEY, CDR2 SMNVEV (reference sequence).

This clonotype showed up many times. V gene TRBV30 combines with J gene TRBJ2-2, with 10 bases fitting TRBD1. The V and J ends lost 2 bases and 9 bases, in that order; junction bases with no gene match: 9. The V gene's germline CDR1 is GTSNPN and CDR2 SVGIG (reference sequence). The CDR3 runs 15 residues. The CDR3 reads CAWSTGQGSPRELFF. The CDR3 region has the DNA TGTGCCTGGAGTACGGGACAGGGGTCCCCCCGGGAGCTGTTTTTT.